This TCR beta chain appears in the sequencing data of a study of shared clonotypes between healthy human individuals. Germline values: CDR1 SGHRS, CDR2 YFSETQ. V lost 5 bases, J lost 3 bases, and 9 bases stayed unmatched. This CDR3 has 16 amino acids. The donors, healthy adults who were HIV-negative, had experienced no recent acute infections or vaccinations. Here immunoSEQ multiplex PCR was the method, and the copy in TCRdb shows in-frame clones only, minus some. This table has some 1.5 million clones, around 97% appearing once. The receptor was isolated from a man younger than 40 in good health. V is TRBV5-1 and J is TRBJ2-1; 9 bases match TRBD1. Specimen: naive CD4+ T cells sorted from blood. Subset described: CD45RA+ positively selected. The CDR3 loop is CASRQTGTGFYNEQFF. In DNA form, the CDR3 reads TGCGCCAGCAGACAAACCGGGACAGGGTTCTACAATGAGCAGTTCTTC.